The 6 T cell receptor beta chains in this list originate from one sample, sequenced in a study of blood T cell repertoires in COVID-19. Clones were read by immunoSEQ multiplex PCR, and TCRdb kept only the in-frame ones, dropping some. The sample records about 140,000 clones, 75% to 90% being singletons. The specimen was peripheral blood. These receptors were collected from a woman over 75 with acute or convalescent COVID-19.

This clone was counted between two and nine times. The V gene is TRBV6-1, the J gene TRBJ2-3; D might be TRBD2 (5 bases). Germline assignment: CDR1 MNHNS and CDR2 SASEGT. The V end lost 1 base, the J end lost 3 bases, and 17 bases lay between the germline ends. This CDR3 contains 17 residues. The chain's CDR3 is CASSEESRAMRTDTQYF. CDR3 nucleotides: TGTGCCAGCAGTGAAGAATCGAGGGCGATGAGGACAGATACGCAGTATTTT.

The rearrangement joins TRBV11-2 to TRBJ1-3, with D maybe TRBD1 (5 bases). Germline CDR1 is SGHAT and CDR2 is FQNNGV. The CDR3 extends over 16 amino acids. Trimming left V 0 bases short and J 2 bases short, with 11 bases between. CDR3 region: CASSLEPWGAGNTIYF. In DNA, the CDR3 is TGTGCCAGCAGCTTAGAACCTTGGGGGGCTGGAAACACCATATATTTT.

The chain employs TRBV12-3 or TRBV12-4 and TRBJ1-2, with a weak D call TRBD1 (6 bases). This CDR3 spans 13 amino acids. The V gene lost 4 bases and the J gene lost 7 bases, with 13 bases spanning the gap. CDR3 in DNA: TGTGCCAGCAGTTGGTTTCCGGACAGTGGCTACACCTTC. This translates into CASSWFPDSGYTF.

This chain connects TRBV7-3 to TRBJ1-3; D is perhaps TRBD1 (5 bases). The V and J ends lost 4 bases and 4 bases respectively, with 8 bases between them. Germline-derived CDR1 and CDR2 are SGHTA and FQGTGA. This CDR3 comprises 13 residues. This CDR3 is CASSSRQGNTIYF. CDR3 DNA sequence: TGTGCCAGCAGCTCCCGACAGGGAAACACCATATATTTT.

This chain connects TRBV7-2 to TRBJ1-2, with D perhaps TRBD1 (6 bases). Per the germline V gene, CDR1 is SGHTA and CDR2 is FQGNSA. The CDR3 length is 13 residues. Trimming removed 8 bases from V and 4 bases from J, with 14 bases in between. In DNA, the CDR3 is TGTGCCAGCCGGGCGGGGGGCCCCTATGGCTACACCTTC. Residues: CASRAGGPYGYTF.

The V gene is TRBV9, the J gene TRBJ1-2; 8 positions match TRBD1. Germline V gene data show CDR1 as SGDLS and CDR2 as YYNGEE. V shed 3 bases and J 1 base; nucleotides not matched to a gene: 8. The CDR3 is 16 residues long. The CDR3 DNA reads TGTGCCAGCAGCGCCAGGGACAGGACGAATAACTATGGCTACACCTTC. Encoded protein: CASSARDRTNNYGYTF.